The subject of this entry is one T cell receptor beta chain. The antigen is unknown. At one of its ends the junction is not consistent with the germline gene, which may arise from a read error. CFSE-labeled sorted T cells met regulatory or mature dendritic cells for less than 6 days. CD4+ or CD8+ T cells were sorted as naive CD45RA+ or memory CD45RO+. TCRdb's copy holds only in-frame clones and misses some; the assay was immunoSEQ multiplex PCR. The table records roughly 12,000 clones, about 90% of them present only once. The sample is drawn from a study of regulatory dendritic cells for organ transplantation. Background on the study: Regulatory dendritic cells were monocyte-derived, receiving vitamin D3 on days 0 and 4 and IL-10 on day 4. On day 6, the dendritic cells were exposed to LPS. Findings and limits, study-wide: Alloreactive memory CD8+ T cell pools varied considerably between individuals.

The CDR3 spans 12 residues. Germline V lookup: CDR1 SSHAT, CDR2 FNYEAQ (reference sequence). The chain recombines TRBV7-7 with TRBJ2-2; no clear D gene. Sample: naive CD8+ T cells from blood cultured with regulatory dendritic cells. Subset noted: CD45RA+ naive T cells. The TCR sequence derives from a human donor in good health. For the CDR3, the DNA is TGTGCTAGCATCTCCCCGACCGGGGAGCTGTTTTTT. This gives the protein CASISPTGELFF.